This T cell receptor (beta chain) emerged from a study of blood T cells in healthy people across ages. Whole-study results and caveats: Without sorted subsets, naive and antigen-experienced compartments could not be conclusively compared. CMV status of donors was not determined, possibly confounding expanded clonotype changes.

Worth noting for this clonotype: What it binds is not known.

Primers used in a second PCR of about 6 to 11 cycles were a sample-barcoded 5' primer and a J-beta primer mix. All cDNA molecules were each tagged by a template-switch adaptor with 12 random nucleotides. TCRdb fed the 5' RACE reads into MiXCR, producing one record per CDR3 protein. The table records 1.2 million to 1.5 million distinct CDR3 sequences, approximately 40% of them present only once. CDR1 LGHDT and CDR2 YNNKEL come from the germline V gene (reference sequence). CDR3 length: 19 residues. The sequencing input was blood. This chain uses TRBV3-1 with TRBJ2-1, with 8 bases aligning to TRBD2. The assigned J gene may be wrong: the sequence end matches TRBJ2-7 better. The TCR originated in a woman aged 18-29 years in good health. The DNA of the CDR3 is TGTGCCAGCAGCCAAAGTGTTCCAGCGGGGGCAAGCTCCTACAATGAGCAGTACTTC. Its translation is CASSQSVPAGASSYNEQYF.